At least ten counts were recorded for the clone carrying this T cell receptor beta chain. The antigen is undetermined. What was amplified from RNA transcripts were TCR beta CDR3 regions. RT-PCR in the first round (using the HTBI primer set) targeted the TCR CDR3. TCRdb reprocessed the multiplex PCR reads via MiXCR and lists one record per CDR3 protein. In the table there are about 640,000 distinct CDR3 sequences, more than 20% of which are singletons. This record belongs to a study of T cells in Graves' hyperthyroidism and ophthalmopathy. Findings and caveats of the study: Appearing also in blood were most of the thyroid clonotypes expanded above 0.001. With a median lead of 6.5 months before onset, the model predicted ophthalmopathy.

This receptor was taken from a man younger than 45 with Graves' ophthalmopathy. Sequenced: blood.

The chain's CDR3 is CASSLSGTGGGEQYF. The CDR3 nucleotides are TGCGCCAGCAGCTTATCCGGGACAGGGGGCGGCGAGCAGTACTTC. The V call is TRBV5-1, the J call TRBJ2-7, with 12 bases matching TRBD1. There are 15 residues in the CDR3. The V segment lost 2 bases and the J segment 6 bases; nucleotides outside the gene matches: 6. Germline V gene sequence: CDR1 SGHRS, CDR2 YFSETQ.